The clone carrying this T cell receptor beta chain has only a few counts. Its matching antigen is unknown. The data originate from a study of CD8 T cells in ankylosing spondylitis. Regarding the study as a whole: Disease-associated clones were reportedly significantly overrepresented in matched ankylosing spondylitis synovial fluid. Several of the motif variants were reported before in synovial fluid and blood from reactive arthritis. Disease-linked clones were found to be CD8+ and relatively rare in peripheral blood. Ankylosing spondylitis blood seemed to carry a telltale TCR beta motif made of roughly 8 highly homologous variants.

Germline CDR1 ENHRY, CDR2 SYGVKD. The germline V and J ends were trimmed by 10 bases and 4 bases, with 20 bases remaining between them. The CDR3 spans 15 residues. Researchers built TCR beta libraries using quantitative 5'-RACE with molecular barcodes. TCRdb re-derived calls from the 5' RACE reads in MiXCR, one entry per CDR3 protein. The profile shows fewer than 400,000 distinct CDR3 sequences, 7.5% to 9% of them singletons. This TCR was sampled from a male donor with ankylosing spondylitis. The sequencing input was blood, either unsorted or a sorted T cell fraction (not recorded which). The V gene is TRBV10-3, the J gene TRBJ1-5; D possibly corresponds to TRBD1 (5 bases). The CDR3 sequence is CATGMGQEPNQPQHF. The CDR3 nucleotides read TGTGCCACCGGCATGGGGCAGGAACCTAATCAGCCCCAGCATTTT.